The subject of this entry is one TCR beta chain. Its antigen is not identified. The data derive from a study of cytomegalovirus exposure and HLA in healthy donors. Across the whole study: Out of 150 million to 200 million T cells, an earlier analysis found 117 million unique TCR beta sequences in total. When roughly 420 donors were genotyped, approximately 81% of them were found to fall in the Caucasian-associated ancestry cluster.

Overall study results and limits: Later, an analysis showed that TCR beta chains associated with HLA were more clonally expanded than others that were equally common.

Primers included in the PCR were 60 Vbeta and 13 Jbeta primers. Profiled with immunoSEQ multiplex PCR; TCRdb holds only in-frame clones, not every one. The sample yields roughly 99,000 clones, approximately 75% seen once. CDR1 SGHAT and CDR2 FQNNGV come from the germline V gene. Trimming took 5 bases from V and 11 from J, leaving 17 bases between them. This CDR3 is 13 amino acids long. The clonotype comes from a middle-aged woman in good health and CMV-seronegative. The gene calls are TRBV11-2 and TRBJ2-3; D is perhaps TRBD2 (5 bases). Sequenced material: PBMCs. CDR3 bases: TGTGCCAGCAGCGCAGGCCTAGAGGGTGTGCAGTATTTT. It translates to CASSAGLEGVQYF.